These 7 T cell receptor beta chains share one sample of origin, sequenced in a study of T cells expressing NK-cell markers. TCRdb reprocessed the 5' RACE reads and reports one entry per CDR3 protein, with no DNA. This listing includes 3,000 to 3,500 distinct CDR3 sequences. The sequencing sample was made of blood T cells: a sorted CD56 or NKG2C T cell subset, CD4+ or CD8+ T cells, or bulk PBMC T cells (not recorded which). Source of these receptors: a woman under 30 in good health.

The CDR3 loop is CASSPGQSEQYF. The chain carries TRBV12-3 or TRBV12-4 and TRBJ2-7; TCRdb's assignment of TRBD1 cannot be checked, as there is no DNA. The CDR3 is 12 amino acids.

The chain couples TRBV12-5 to TRBJ2-1; TCRdb proposes TRBD2, but this gene call is untestable without DNA. Germline values: CDR1 LGHNT, CDR2 FRNRAP. The length of the CDR3 is 19 residues. This CDR3 reads CASGPYSGSGPYSYNEQFF.

The gene calls are TRBV20-1 and TRBJ1-2; lacking DNA, the TRBD1 call made by TCRdb goes unchecked. The length of the CDR3 is 14 residues. The germline CDR1 and CDR2 sequences are DFQATT and SNEGSKA (reference sequence). The CDR3 here is CSAAKQGAHYGYTF.

The chain joins TRBV12-3 or TRBV12-4 to TRBJ1-1; TCRdb returns TRBD1, unconfirmable since there is no DNA. CDR3 length: 14 residues. CDR3 residues: CASSGGQGSTEAFF.

The chain is built from TRBV6-2 or TRBV6-3 and TRBJ2-7. The germline gives CDR1 MNHEY, CDR2 SVGEGT. This CDR3 has 13 amino acids. The CDR3 sequence: CASSLTESLEQYF.

This clonotype is identified as medium-sized (0.01 to 0.1%) from frequency. The chain is built from TRBV20-1 and TRBJ1-1. This CDR3 contains 14 residues. Germline V gene lookup returns CDR1 DFQATT and CDR2 SNEGSKA (reference sequence). CDR3 region: CSVSEGNRNTEAFF.

The J gene is TRBJ2-3, the V gene TRBV15; no DNA is available, so the TRBD1 call from TCRdb remains unchecked. Germline V gene lookup returns CDR1 LNHNV and CDR2 YYDKDF (reference sequence). CDR3 size: 17 residues. The CDR3: CATSRDLLQVPADTQYF.